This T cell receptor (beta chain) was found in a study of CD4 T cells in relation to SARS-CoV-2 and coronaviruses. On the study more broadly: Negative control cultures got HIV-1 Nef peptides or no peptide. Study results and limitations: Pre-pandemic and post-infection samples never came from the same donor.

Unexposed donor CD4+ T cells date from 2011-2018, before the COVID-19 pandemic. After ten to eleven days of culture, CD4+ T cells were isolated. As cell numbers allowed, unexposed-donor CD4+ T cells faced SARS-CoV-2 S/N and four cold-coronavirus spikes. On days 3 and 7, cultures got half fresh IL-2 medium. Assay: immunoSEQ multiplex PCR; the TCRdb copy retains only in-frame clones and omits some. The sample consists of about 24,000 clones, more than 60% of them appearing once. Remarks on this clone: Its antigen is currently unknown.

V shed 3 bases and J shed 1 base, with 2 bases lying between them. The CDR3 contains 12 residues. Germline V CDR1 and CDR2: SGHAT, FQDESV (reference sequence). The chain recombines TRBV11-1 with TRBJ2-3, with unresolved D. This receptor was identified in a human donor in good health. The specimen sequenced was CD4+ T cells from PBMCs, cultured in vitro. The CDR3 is CASSFGTDTQYF. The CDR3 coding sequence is TGTGCCAGCAGCTTCGGCACAGATACGCAGTATTTT. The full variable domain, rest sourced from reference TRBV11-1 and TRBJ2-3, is EAEVAQSPRYKITEKSQAVAFWCDPISGHATLYWYRQILGQGPELLVQFQDESVVDDSQLPKDRFSAERLKGVDSTLKIQPAELGDSAMYLCASSFGTDTQYFGPGTRLTVL.